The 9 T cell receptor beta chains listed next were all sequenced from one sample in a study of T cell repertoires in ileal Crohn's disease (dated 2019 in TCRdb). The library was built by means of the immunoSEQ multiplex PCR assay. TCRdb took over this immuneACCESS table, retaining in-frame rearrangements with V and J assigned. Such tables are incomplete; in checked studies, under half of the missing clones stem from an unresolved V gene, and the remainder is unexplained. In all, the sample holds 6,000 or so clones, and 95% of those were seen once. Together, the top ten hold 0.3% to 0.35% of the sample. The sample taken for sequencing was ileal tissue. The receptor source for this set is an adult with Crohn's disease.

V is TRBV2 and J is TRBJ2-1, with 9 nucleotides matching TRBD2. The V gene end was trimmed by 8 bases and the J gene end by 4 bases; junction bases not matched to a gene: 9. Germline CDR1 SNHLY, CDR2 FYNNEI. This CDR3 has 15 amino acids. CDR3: CASLAGSGGYNEQFF. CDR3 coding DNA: TGTGCCAGCCTAGCGGGGAGCGGGGGATACAATGAGCAGTTCTTC.

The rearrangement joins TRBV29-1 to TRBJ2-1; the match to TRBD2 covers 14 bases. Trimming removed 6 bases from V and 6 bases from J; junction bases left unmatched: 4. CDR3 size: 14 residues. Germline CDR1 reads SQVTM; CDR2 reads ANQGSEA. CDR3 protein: CSVRTSGGTNEQFF. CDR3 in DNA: TGCAGCGTAAGGACTAGCGGGGGGACCAATGAGCAGTTCTTC.

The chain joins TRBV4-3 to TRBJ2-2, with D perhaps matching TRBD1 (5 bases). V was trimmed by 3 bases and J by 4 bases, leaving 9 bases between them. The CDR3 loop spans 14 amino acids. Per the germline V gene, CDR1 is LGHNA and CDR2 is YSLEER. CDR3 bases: TGCGCCAGCAGCCAGCTAACAGGCACCGGGGAGCTGTTTTTT. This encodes CASSQLTGTGELFF.

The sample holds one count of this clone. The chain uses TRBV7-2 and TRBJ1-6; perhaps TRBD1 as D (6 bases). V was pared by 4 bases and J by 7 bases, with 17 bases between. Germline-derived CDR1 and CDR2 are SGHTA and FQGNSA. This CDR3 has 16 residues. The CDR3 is CASSWRGGTQNSPLHF. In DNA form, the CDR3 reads TGTGCCAGCAGCTGGAGGGGGGGCACCCAAAATTCACCCCTCCACTTT.

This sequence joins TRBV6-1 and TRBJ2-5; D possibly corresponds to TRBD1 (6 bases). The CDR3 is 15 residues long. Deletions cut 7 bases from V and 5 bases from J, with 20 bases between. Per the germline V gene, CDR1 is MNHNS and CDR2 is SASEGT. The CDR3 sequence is CASTSTLGTMETQYF. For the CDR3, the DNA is TGTGCCAGCACTTCGACCCTCGGGACAATGGAGACCCAGTACTTC.

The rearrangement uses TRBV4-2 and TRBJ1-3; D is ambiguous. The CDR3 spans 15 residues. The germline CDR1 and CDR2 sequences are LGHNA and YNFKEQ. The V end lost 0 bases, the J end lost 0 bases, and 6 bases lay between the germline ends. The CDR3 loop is CASSQDASSGNTIYF. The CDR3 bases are TGTGCCAGCAGCCAAGATGCCAGCTCTGGAAACACCATATATTTT.

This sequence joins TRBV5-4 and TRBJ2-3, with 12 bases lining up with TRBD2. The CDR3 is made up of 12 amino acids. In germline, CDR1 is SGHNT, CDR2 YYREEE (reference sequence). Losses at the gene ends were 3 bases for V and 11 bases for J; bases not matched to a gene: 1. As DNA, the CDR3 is TGTGCCAGCAGCTCACTAGCGGGGGGGCAGTATTTT. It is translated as CASSSLAGGQYF.

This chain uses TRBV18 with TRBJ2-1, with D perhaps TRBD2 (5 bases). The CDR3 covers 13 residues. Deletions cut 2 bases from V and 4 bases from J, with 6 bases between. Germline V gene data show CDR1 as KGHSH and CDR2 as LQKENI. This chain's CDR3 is CASSPDYYNEQFF. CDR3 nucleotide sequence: TGTGCCAGCTCACCAGACTATTACAATGAGCAGTTCTTC.

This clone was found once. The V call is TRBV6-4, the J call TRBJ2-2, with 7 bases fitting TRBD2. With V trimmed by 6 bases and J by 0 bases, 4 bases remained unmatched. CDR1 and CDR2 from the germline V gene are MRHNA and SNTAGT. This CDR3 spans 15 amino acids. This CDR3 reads CASRKAGTNTGELFF. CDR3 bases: TGTGCCAGCAGAAAAGCGGGGACGAACACCGGGGAGCTGTTTTTT.